What follows are 19 T cell receptor beta chains derived from one specimen sequenced in a study of shared clonotypes between healthy human individuals. TCRdb's copy holds only in-frame clones and misses some; the assay was immunoSEQ multiplex PCR. The profile covers approximately 1.5 million clones, with roughly 98.5% appearing a single time and 0.36% taken by the ten largest. Sequencing input: naive CD4+ T cells sorted from blood. Documented subset: CD45RA+ positively selected. These TCRs come from a man between 25 and 39 years old in good health.

The chain combines TRBV5-1 with TRBJ1-1; D perhaps matches TRBD1 (5 bases). There are 16 residues in the CDR3. V was shortened by 2 bases and J by 1 base, with 15 bases between the two germline ends. Germline CDR1 and CDR2: SGHRS and YFSETQ. CDR3 residues: CASSLEPGRSNTEAFF. The CDR3 nucleotides read TGCGCCAGCAGCTTAGAACCGGGACGGTCGAACACTGAAGCTTTCTTT.

CDR3 amino acids: CASSLGVLNTEAFF. The CDR3 DNA sequence: TGTGCCAGCAGCCTAGGGGTTTTGAACACTGAAGCTTTCTTT. This chain connects TRBV5-6 to TRBJ1-1; D possibly corresponds to TRBD1 (5 bases). CDR3 size: 14 residues. Germline V gene lookup returns CDR1 SGHDT and CDR2 YYEEEE. The V end was cut by 4 bases, the J end by 0 bases, with 10 bases between.

The chain recombines TRBV2 with TRBJ2-5, with D perhaps matching TRBD1 (6 bases). V was cut by 2 bases and J by 5 bases, with 12 bases left in between. This CDR3 spans 14 amino acids. The germline CDR1 and CDR2 sequences are SNHLY and FYNNEI. The CDR3 reads CASSEQGSGETQYF. CDR3 in DNA: TGTGCCAGCAGTGAACAGGGGTCGGGGGAGACCCAGTACTTC.

Details on this clone: The sample holds other DNA sequences that translate to the same CDR3. This chain joins TRBV5-4 and TRBJ2-7; 10 nucleotides agree with TRBD2. This CDR3 is 15 amino acids long. Per the germline V gene, CDR1 is SGHNT and CDR2 is YYREEE (reference sequence). V shed 3 bases and J 0 bases; nucleotides not matched to a gene: 3. The CDR3 spells CASSSRTSGSYEQYF. As DNA, the CDR3 is TGTGCCAGCAGCTCAAGGACTAGCGGCTCCTACGAGCAGTACTTC.

V and J are TRBV4-2 and TRBJ2-2, with 8 bases lining up with TRBD2. The CDR3 is 17 amino acids. The trim removed 2 bases at V and 6 bases at J, leaving 11 bases unmatched. CDR1 is LGHNA and CDR2 is YNFKEQ in the germline V gene. The CDR3 DNA is TGTGCCAGCAGCCAATCAGCGGGAGAGGGTTCCGCCGGGGAGCTGTTTTTT. It specifies CASSQSAGEGSAGELFF.

This rearrangement joins TRBV19 to TRBJ1-4; D is unclear. Germline values: CDR1 LNHDA, CDR2 SQIVND (reference sequence). The CDR3 sequence is 16 residues long. V was shortened by 0 bases and J by 3 bases, with 11 bases between the two germline ends. CDR3 sequence (DNA): TGTGCCAGTAGTATAGAGCCTGGCACAGCTAATGAAAAACTGTTTTTT. This codes for CASSIEPGTANEKLFF.

V is TRBV18 and J is TRBJ1-2; D is unclear. The CDR3 has 13 amino acids. Trimming cost V 4 bases and J 1 base, with 7 bases left between them. Germline CDR1 KGHSH, CDR2 LQKENI. The CDR3 spells CASSQGFNYGYTF. The CDR3 nucleotides are TGTGCCAGCTCACAGGGTTTTAACTATGGCTACACCTTC.

CDR3 nucleotides: TGTGCCAGCAGCCCAGGACTAAACTCTGGAAACACCATATATTTT. Its translation: CASSPGLNSGNTIYF. The genes are TRBV11-2 and TRBJ1-3, with D unresolved. Germline V gives CDR1 SGHAT, CDR2 FQNNGV. V shed 5 bases and J shed 0 bases, with 11 bases lying between them. CDR3 length: 15 residues.

The genes are TRBV28 and TRBJ2-7; D may be TRBD2 (6 bases). The CDR3 covers 15 residues. V was pared by 4 bases and J by 3 bases, with 16 bases between. Germline V lookup: CDR1 MDHEN, CDR2 SYDVKM. The CDR3 sequence is CASSWTTLTRYEQYF. DNA of the CDR3: TGTGCCAGCAGTTGGACTACTTTGACACGCTACGAGCAGTACTTC.

CDR3 region: CASRYSAGNTDTQYF. Written as DNA, the CDR3 is TGTGCCAGCAGATATTCAGCGGGGAACACAGATACGCAGTATTTT. This chain uses TRBV2 with TRBJ2-3; TRBD2 matches 7 bases. The CDR3 extends over 15 amino acids. Germline V gene sequence: CDR1 SNHLY, CDR2 FYNNEI. Losses at the gene ends were 6 bases for V and 2 bases for J; bases not matched to a gene: 8.

The chain links TRBV7-9 to TRBJ2-5; D is possibly TRBD1 (5 bases). The CDR3 extends over 16 amino acids. V lost 6 bases and J 4 bases, leaving 21 bases between the germline ends. Germline V lookup: CDR1 SEHNR, CDR2 FQNEAQ (reference sequence). The CDR3 loop reads CASRPTPKGRAETQYF. As DNA, the CDR3 is TGTGCCAGCAGACCAACCCCGAAAGGCAGGGCAGAGACCCAGTACTTC.

This chain uses TRBV27 with TRBJ1-1, with D maybe TRBD1 (5 bases). CDR3 length: 17 amino acids. The V end was cut by 2 bases, the J end by 2 bases, with 18 bases between. From germline, CDR1 is MNHEY and CDR2 SMNVEV (reference sequence). The CDR3, as DNA: TGTGCCAGCAGTTTAGGACAACGAAGCGGGGCTAACACTGAAGCTTTCTTT. This translates into CASSLGQRSGANTEAFF.

The chain links TRBV10-3 to TRBJ2-6; tentative D call: TRBD1 (6 bases). Germline V gives CDR1 ENHRY, CDR2 SYGVKD. CDR3 length equals 17 residues. The V end was cut by 5 bases, the J end by 1 base, with 15 bases between. CDR3 loop: CAISQDSMASGANVLTF. For the CDR3, the DNA is TGTGCCATCAGTCAGGACAGCATGGCGTCTGGGGCCAACGTCCTGACTTTC.

The CDR3 DNA follows: TGTGCCAGTAGTATAGCTGATAAGAGCACAGATACGCAGTATTTT. Protein product: CASSIADKSTDTQYF. This sequence joins TRBV19 and TRBJ2-3; D is unresolved. The germline V and J ends were trimmed by 1 base and 0 bases, with 8 bases remaining between them. The CDR3 is 15 residues long. Germline CDR1 reads LNHDA; CDR2 reads SQIVND (reference sequence).

This clone was counted a single time. The rearrangement links TRBV7-7 to TRBJ2-3; TRBD2 matches at 7 bases. Losses at the gene ends were 1 base for V and 4 bases for J; bases not matched to a gene: 2. Germline lookup yields CDR1 SSHAT and CDR2 FNYEAQ (reference sequence). This CDR3 comprises 14 residues. CDR3 bases: TGTGCCAGCAGCTTAGAGGCGGGAGCAGATACGCAGTATTTT. Translated: CASSLEAGADTQYF. The full variable domain, in which reference TRBV7-7 and TRBJ2-3 provide the parts outside the CDR3, is GAGVSQSPRYKVTKRGQDVTLRCDPISSHATLYWYQQALGQGPEFLTYFNYEAQPDKSGLPSDRFSAERPEGSISTLTIQRTEQRDSAMYRCASSLEAGADTQYFGPGTRLTVL.

The chain is built from TRBV2 and TRBJ1-5; D uncertain. V lost 3 bases and J lost 7, with 13 bases in between. The germline V gene encodes CDR1 SNHLY and CDR2 FYNNEI. CDR3 length: 14 residues. The CDR3 DNA sequence: TGTGCCAGCAGTGAGGCACCAGAGGGACAGCCCCAGCATTTT. Its translation: CASSEAPEGQPQHF.

The V call is TRBV15, the J call TRBJ2-3; D is uncertain. V lost 6 bases to trimming and J lost 3 bases, with 13 bases between them. This CDR3 spans 14 amino acids. Per the germline V gene, CDR1 is LNHNV and CDR2 is YYDKDF (reference sequence). The CDR3: CATRGLVGTDTQYF. As DNA, the CDR3 is TGTGCCACCAGAGGCTTAGTAGGGACAGATACGCAGTATTTT.

This chain links TRBV2 with TRBJ2-5; D unresolved. The ends were cut back, 7 bases at V and 5 bases at J, with 11 bases in the middle. Germline V gives CDR1 SNHLY, CDR2 FYNNEI. The CDR3 runs 12 residues. The CDR3 region has the DNA TGTGCCAGCATAGAACCCCCGGAGACCCAGTACTTC. Translating it yields CASIEPPETQYF. The whole variable domain, remainder taken from reference TRBV2 and TRBJ2-5, is EPEVTQTPSHQVTQMGQEVILRCVPISNHLYFYWYRQILGQKVEFLVSFYNNEISEKSEIFDDQFSVERPDGSNFTLKIRSTKLEDSAMYFCASIEPPETQYFGPGTRLLVL.

This sequence joins TRBV6-9 and TRBJ2-1; possibly TRBD1 or TRBD2 for D (5 bases each). The CDR3 length is 14 residues. Trimming took 4 bases from V and 4 from J, leaving 11 bases between them. The germline gives CDR1 MNHGY, CDR2 SVAAGI. The CDR3 region is CASSWGYKYNEQFF. The CDR3 DNA follows: TGTGCCAGCAGTTGGGGGTACAAGTACAATGAGCAGTTCTTC.